Listed below are T cell receptor beta chains from one sample, sequenced in a study of cytomegalovirus exposure and HLA in healthy donors. Repertoires were generated with immunoSEQ multiplex PCR, while TCRdb's copy carries only in-frame clones and drops some. The sample holds 150,000 to 200,000 clones, roughly 74% seen once. Sequenced material: PBMCs. These receptors were collected from a woman aged 25-40 years in good health and CMV-seronegative. CDR3s include the opening cysteine and the closing phenylalanine or tryptophan. Fields, in order: J gene, V gene, clone size, D gene, CDR3 DNA, CDR3 protein. The D gene is left open where the match is weak. A row's size may be missing; if present it is once, few, many or a size class.

TRBJ1-6	TRBV18	NA	NA	TGTGCCAGCTCACCTCAGGGTCAGGCAAATAATTCACCCCTCCACTTT	CASSPQGQANNSPLHF
TRBJ2-2	TRBV19	few	NA	TGTGCCAGTAGTATAGCGGGTCCCGGGGAGCTGTTTTTT	CASSIAGPGELFF
TRBJ1-5	TRBV6-5	NA	TRBD1	TGTGCCAGCTCGGACGGGACAGCGAGCAATCAGCCCCAGCATTTT	CASSDGTASNQPQHF
TRBJ2-3	TRBV30	NA	TRBD1	TGTGCCTGGGGACAGGCCGATACGCAGTATTTT	CAWGQADTQYF
TRBJ1-1	TRBV5-8	NA	NA	TGTGCCAGCACCCAGGACTGGGACATCACTGAAGCTTTCTTT	CASTQDWDITEAFF
TRBJ1-4	TRBV4-3	NA	TRBD1	TGCGCCAGCAGCCAAGGGACAGGTTCTAGGGAAAAACTGTTTTTT	CASSQGTGSREKLFF
TRBJ2-1	TRBV9	NA	NA	TGTGCCAGCAGCGCCCCCGCGCGCAACAATGAGCAGTTCTTC	CASSAPARNNEQFF
TRBJ1-2	TRBV2	NA	NA	TGTGCCAGCACATCGCAGGGAAGTATGAGTGGCTACACCTTC	CASTSQGSMSGYTF
TRBJ2-1	TRBV19	once	TRBD2	TGTGCCAGTAGTATTGGGCTAGCGGTCCGCGATGAGCAGTTCTTC	CASSIGLAVRDEQFF
TRBJ1-1	TRBV6-5	NA	NA	TGTGCCAGCAGTTGGAGGCGCGGGAACACTGAAGCTTTCTTT	CASSWRRGNTEAFF
TRBJ1-1	TRBV5-1	NA	NA	TGCGCCAGCAGCGATGGACAATTTGAAGGAGCTTTCTTT	CASSDGQFEGAFF
TRBJ2-4	TRBV7-2	NA	NA	TGTGCCAGCAGCTTAGCGTCGGGAAACATTCAGTACTTC	CASSLASGNIQYF
TRBJ2-4	TRBV4-1	NA	NA	TGCGCCAGCAGCCAAGGGGTAGGAGACAGGAACAAAAACATTCAGTACTTC	CASSQGVGDRNKNIQYF
TRBJ1-1	TRBV5-4	few	NA	TGTGCCAGCAGCTTGGCGGCCAGCAGGGATTTGAACACTGAAGCTTTCTTT	CASSLAASRDLNTEAFF
TRBJ1-1	TRBV18	NA	NA	TGTGCCAGCCAACATCCGAACACTGAAGCTTTCTTT	CASQHPNTEAFF
TRBJ2-7	TRBV5-1	NA	TRBD2	TGCGCCAGCAGCAACGAGCGGGGGGGCTACGAGCAGTACTTC	CASSNERGGYEQYF
TRBJ2-7	TRBV7-9	NA	NA	TGTGCCAGCAGCCTATACGTCTACGAGCAGTACTTC	CASSLYVYEQYF
TRBJ2-7	TRBV5-1	NA	TRBD2	TGCGCCAGCAGCTTCGGGACTAGCGGGGGGATGTACGAGCAGTACTTC	CASSFGTSGGMYEQYF
TRBJ1-5	TRBV18	NA	NA	TGTGCCAGCTCACCACCGGCTGCGGGCAGTGATAATCAGCCCCAGCATTTT	CASSPPAAGSDNQPQHF
TRBJ2-1	TRBV11-2	NA	NA	TGTGCCAGCAGCCGAAGGCCTAGCGAGAGGCATGAGCAGTTCTTC	CASSRRPSERHEQFF
TRBJ2-1	TRBV5-1	few	TRBD1	TGCGCCAGCAGCTTGGGGGACAGGGGGCCCGTTAGTAAGCAGTTCTTC	CASSLGDRGPVSKQFF
TRBJ2-3	TRBV5-8	once	NA	TGTGCCAGCAGCTTGCGGGGTCGGGGGCAGTATTTT	CASSLRGRGQYF
TRBJ2-2	TRBV5-4	NA	NA	TGTGCCAGCAGCTTGGCGGCGGGAACCCTTCCCGGGGAGCTGTTTTTT	CASSLAAGTLPGELFF
TRBJ1-2	TRBV25-1	few	TRBD1	TGTGCCAGCAGGGGGACAGGATTTATCACCTTC	CASRGTGFITF
TRBJ2-1	TRBV15	once	TRBD2	TGTGCCACCAGCAGACGGACTAGCGGGAGTGGTGAGCAGTTCTTC	CATSRRTSGSGEQFF
TRBJ2-7	TRBV30	NA	TRBD1	TGTGCCTGGAGTGGCCTCGGACAGGGGATGTACGAGCAGTACTTC	CAWSGLGQGMYEQYF
TRBJ2-6	TRBV14	few	NA	TGTGCCAGCAGCCCGAGGGGGGCCAACGTCCTGACTTTC	CASSPRGANVLTF
TRBJ2-5	TRBV4-3	few	TRBD2	TGCGCCAGCAGCCAAGATAGGCGGGGGTTCGAGACCCAGTACTTC	CASSQDRRGFETQYF
TRBJ2-7	TRBV19	NA	TRBD2	TGTGCCAGTTCCGGGACTAGCGGCTACGAGCAGTACTTC	CASSGTSGYEQYF
TRBJ2-1	TRBV6-5	NA	NA	TGTGCCAGCAGACAGGGAGTTGAGCAGTTCTTC	CASRQGVEQFF
TRBJ2-7	TRBV19	NA	TRBD2	TGTGCCAGTCGGAGCGGGACTAGCGGGTACGAGCAGTACTTC	CASRSGTSGYEQYF
TRBJ1-4	TRBV27	NA	NA	TGTGCCAGCAGTTTCGCCAGAGGAACTAATGAAAAACTGTTTTTT	CASSFARGTNEKLFF
TRBJ2-1	TRBV2	NA	NA	TGTGCCAGCAGTGAAGGACAAGGACTAGGGGGTCTTCAGCAGTTCTTC	CASSEGQGLGGLQQFF